Below, 12 T cell receptor beta chains from the same sample are listed, as sequenced in a study of beta chain features in type 1 diabetes. Study-level results: People with Type 1 diabetes carried modestly yet significantly shorter TCRB CDR3s in all four CD4+ subsets.

No antigen has been identified for these receptors. The entirety of the isolated RNA underwent reverse transcription, so expressed TCRB transcripts were sequenced. This table comes from immunoSEQ multiplex PCR, and its TCRdb copy is limited to in-frame clones, with some not included. The sample shows more than 250,000 clones, around 15% of them seen only once. The sample comprised naive CD4+ T cells from blood. The receptor source for this set is a young man with type 1 diabetes.

A few counts support this clone. The chain recombines TRBV6-5 with TRBJ2-2; no reliable D call. Trimming removed 0 bases from V and 7 bases from J, with 6 bases in between. This CDR3 comprises 13 residues. The germline V gene encodes CDR1 MNHEY and CDR2 SVGAGI. This CDR3 is CASSYSPSGELFF. The CDR3 DNA is TGTGCCAGCAGTTACTCGCCGAGCGGGGAGCTGTTTTTT.

This clone was recorded a few times. The chain uses TRBV7-4 and TRBJ2-5; D may be TRBD1 (6 bases). The J call may not be correct, given that the DNA end is closer to TRBJ2-7. CDR3 length: 15 amino acids. The germline gives CDR1 SGHVT, CDR2 SQSDAQ. The CDR3 DNA reads as TGTGCCAGCAGCCCCGGACAGAAGGCACGCTACGAGCAGTACTTC. It specifies CASSPGQKARYEQYF.

The V call is TRBV9, the J call TRBJ2-1, with 12 bases matching TRBD2. The V gene's germline CDR1 is SGDLS and CDR2 YYNGEE. V lost 4 bases to trimming and J lost 4 bases; unmatched junction nucleotides: 6. The CDR3 runs 16 residues. The CDR3 loop is CASSPSLAGGYNEQFF. CDR3 bases: TGTGCCAGCAGCCCCTCCCTAGCGGGAGGGTACAATGAGCAGTTCTTC.

In this sample, this clone turned up a few times. The chain carries TRBV12-5 and TRBJ2-1, with TRBD1 matching 12 bases. This CDR3 spans 15 amino acids. Germline V gene lookup returns CDR1 LGHNT and CDR2 FRNRAP. V gave up 3 bases and J gave up 7 bases; unmatched junction bases: 4. DNA of the CDR3: TGTGCTAGTGGTTTCCCGGGACAGGGGGCTAATGAGCAGTTCTTC. This sequence encodes CASGFPGQGANEQFF.

This clone has just a few counts. V usage is TRBV28 and J usage is TRBJ2-4; maybe TRBD1 (6 bases). V lost 3 bases, J lost 7 bases, and 16 bases lay in between. CDR3 length: 15 amino acids. Germline lookup yields CDR1 MDHEN and CDR2 SYDVKM. The CDR3 DNA follows: TGTGCCAGCAGTTTTGATAAGGGGGTGTGGAACATTCAGTACTTC. The encoded protein is CASSFDKGVWNIQYF.

The gene calls are TRBV27 and TRBJ2-3, with TRBD2 identical over 15 bases. CDR1 and CDR2 from the germline V gene are MNHEY and SMNVEV (reference sequence). The CDR3 contains 17 residues. J gave up 3 bases and V 5 bases, and 6 bases lay outside the gene matches. As DNA, the CDR3 is TGTGCCAGCAGTCCCCGGACTAGCGGGAGGGGTACAGATACGCAGTATTTT. This encodes CASSPRTSGRGTDTQYF.

This clone turned up a few times. This sequence joins TRBV7-3 and TRBJ2-1, with D tentatively TRBD2 (5 bases). Trimming removed 6 bases from V and 5 bases from J, with 17 bases in between. Germline V CDR1 and CDR2: SGHTA, FQGTGA. This CDR3 contains 15 residues. This chain's CDR3 is CASRLTGSENNEQFF. Written as DNA, the CDR3 is TGTGCCAGCAGGTTGACGGGGTCAGAAAACAATGAGCAGTTCTTC.

DNA of the CDR3: TGTGCCAGTATGGGGGCATTCGCAGCTTTCTTT. Translating it yields CASMGAFAAFF. The V and J genes are TRBV6-5 and TRBJ1-1; weak D call: TRBD1 (6 bases). V dropped 9 bases and J dropped 10 bases, with 15 bases sitting between them. This CDR3 region has 11 residues. CDR1 MNHEY and CDR2 SVGAGI come from the germline V gene.

This clone was counted only a few times. V usage is TRBV28 and J usage is TRBJ2-7; no clear D gene. Germline V CDR1 and CDR2: MDHEN, SYDVKM. The CDR3 consists of 13 residues. Trimming pared 3 bases from V and 4 bases from J, leaving 10 bases between. This CDR3 reads CASSFSPPYEQYF. CDR3 DNA sequence: TGTGCCAGCAGTTTTAGCCCACCTTACGAGCAGTACTTC.

This clone appeared a few times. V and J are TRBV30 and TRBJ1-2; a possible D gene is TRBD1 (6 bases). Per the germline V gene, CDR1 is GTSNPN and CDR2 is SVGIG (reference sequence). V dropped 3 bases and J dropped 5 bases, with 10 bases sitting between them. The CDR3 extends over 12 amino acids. The CDR3 loop is CAWSRGSYGYTF. CDR3 nucleotide sequence: TGTGCCTGGAGCAGGGGATCATATGGCTACACCTTC.

This clone was detected a few times. The rearrangement uses TRBV4-3 and TRBJ2-1; TRBD1 matches at 7 bases. Looked up from germline, CDR1 is LGHNA and CDR2 is YSLEER. V lost 3 bases, J lost 5 bases, and 10 bases stayed unmatched. The CDR3 is 16 residues long. For the CDR3, the DNA is TGCGCCAGCAGCCATCTAGGGGGCCTCCTTAACAATGAGCAGTTCTTC. Encoded protein: CASSHLGGLLNNEQFF.

This clone occurred a few times. This chain links TRBV5-1 with TRBJ1-1; 9 bases are a match to TRBD1. The CDR3 is 15 amino acids. CDR1 and CDR2 from the germline V gene are SGHRS and YFSETQ. The V gene end was trimmed by 4 bases and the J gene end by 4 bases; junction bases not matched to a gene: 8. In DNA form, the CDR3 reads TGCGCCAGCAGCATTAACACAGGGGGCACCACTGAAGCTTTCTTT. It codes for CASSINTGGTTEAFF.